A single sample gave rise to the 14 T cell receptor beta chains below, sequenced in a study of blood T cell repertoires in COVID-19. The assay was immunoSEQ multiplex PCR, and TCRdb's table has in-frame clones only and misses some. The sample includes 150,000 or so clones, roughly 87% of them seen just once. Sequenced: peripheral blood. These TCRs come from a human donor in a cohort sampled during active COVID-19.

The chain recombines TRBV9 with TRBJ2-1; tentatively, D is TRBD2 (5 bases). Trimming pared 0 bases from V and 6 bases from J, leaving 13 bases between. The CDR3 length is 15 residues. Germline CDR1 is SGDLS and CDR2 is YYNGEE. DNA for the CDR3: TGTGCCAGCAGCGTAGAAGGGAGACGGTCCAATGAGCAGTTCTTC. Translation: CASSVEGRRSNEQFF.

There are a few counts of this clone. This chain links TRBV7-6 with TRBJ2-7; 8 bases fit TRBD2. V dropped 5 bases and J dropped 3; count of bases not matched to a gene: 6. From germline, CDR1 is SGHVS and CDR2 FNYEAQ. The CDR3 is 14 residues long. The CDR3 spells CASSPGTRIYEQYF. In nucleotides, the CDR3 is TGTGCCAGCAGCCCCGGGACTAGGATCTACGAGCAGTACTTC.

CDR3 residues: CASSSPRNSYEQYF. CDR3 coding DNA: TGTGCCAGCAGCTCCCCCAGGAACTCCTACGAGCAGTACTTC. The J gene is TRBJ2-7, the V gene TRBV28; D gene uncertain. The ends were cut back, 6 bases at V and 0 bases at J, with 12 bases in the middle. The CDR3 runs to 14 residues. Germline CDR1 is MDHEN and CDR2 is SYDVKM.

The rearrangement joins TRBV28 to TRBJ2-7; D is possibly TRBD1 (8 bases). Germline loops: CDR1 MDHEN, CDR2 SYDVKM. The CDR3 is 16 amino acids. Trimming took 4 bases from V and 6 from J, leaving 22 bases between them. CDR3 residues: CASSYGGGAGGGEQYF. The DNA of the CDR3 is TGTGCCAGCAGTTATGGGGGGGGCGCAGGGGGCGGCGAGCAGTACTTC.

The chain recombines TRBV4-1 with TRBJ2-3, with D maybe TRBD2 (5 bases). Germline V CDR1 and CDR2: MGHRA, YSYEKL. The CDR3 is 12 amino acids. Trimming left V 0 bases short and J 11 bases short, with 9 bases between. The CDR3 region is CASSQDRGKQYF. The CDR3 DNA is TGCGCCAGCAGCCAAGATCGAGGGAAGCAGTATTTT.

V usage is TRBV28 and J usage is TRBJ2-7, with 9 nucleotides matching TRBD1. The germline V gene encodes CDR1 MDHEN and CDR2 SYDVKM. V lost 4 bases, J lost 4 bases, and 11 bases stayed unmatched. The length of the CDR3 is 16 residues. This CDR3 reads CASSSPGQGPLYEQYF. The CDR3 region has the DNA TGTGCCAGCAGTTCCCCGGGACAGGGTCCTCTATACGAGCAGTACTTC.

The chain recombines TRBV30 with TRBJ2-7; the match to TRBD1 covers 11 bases. Germline CDR1 reads GTSNPN; CDR2 reads SVGIG (reference sequence). There are 12 residues in the CDR3. V lost 5 bases to trimming and J lost 5 bases; unmatched junction nucleotides: 2. The DNA for the CDR3 is TGTGCCTGGGGACAGGGGGCAAACGAGCAGTACTTC. Its translation: CAWGQGANEQYF.

V and J are TRBV7-9 and TRBJ1-6; perhaps TRBD1 as D (5 bases). Germline-derived CDR1 and CDR2 are SEHNR and FQNEAQ (reference sequence). CDR3 size: 15 residues. V lost 0 bases and J 10 bases, leaving 13 bases between the germline ends. The CDR3 coding sequence is TGTGCCAGCAGCTTAGCGAGGCAGGGATCCTCACCCCTCCACTTT. Translation: CASSLARQGSSPLHF.

In DNA form, the CDR3 reads TGTGCCAGCAGCCCTAGCGGGGAGGGCACAGATACGCAGTATTTT. Residues: CASSPSGEGTDTQYF. This chain connects TRBV7-3 to TRBJ2-3, with TRBD2 matching 9 bases. V was pared by 5 bases and J by 1 base, with 4 bases of the junction left unmatched. The CDR3 loop spans 15 amino acids. Germline CDR1 SGHTA, CDR2 FQGTGA.

The chain recombines TRBV11-1 with TRBJ2-7, with D maybe TRBD1 (6 bases). Germline CDR1 is SGHAT and CDR2 is FQDESV (reference sequence). This CDR3 contains 14 residues. V shed 5 bases and J shed 2 bases, with 13 bases lying between them. Here the CDR3 DNA reads TGTGCCAGCAGCCCCTTGGGGGCAACCTACGAGCAGTACTTC. The encoded protein is CASSPLGATYEQYF.

This chain uses TRBV6-5 with TRBJ1-1, with D unresolved. V shed 7 bases and J shed 1 base, with 13 bases lying between them. The CDR3 sequence is 14 residues long. The V gene's germline CDR1 is MNHEY and CDR2 SVGAGI. For the CDR3, the DNA is TGTGCCAGCATACCCCCTGGCAGGAACACTGAAGCTTTCTTT. Amino acid sequence: CASIPPGRNTEAFF.

The J gene is TRBJ1-2, the V gene TRBV3-1 (or the pseudogene TRBV3-2); D is uncertain. The V end was cut by 3 bases, the J end by 3 bases, with 14 bases between. Germline assignment: CDR1 LGHDT and CDR2 YNNKEL (reference sequence). This CDR3 contains 15 residues. This chain's CDR3 is CASSHSAGSDYGYTF. The DNA for the CDR3 is TGTGCCAGCAGCCATTCGGCGGGCAGTGACTATGGCTACACCTTC.

The chain has TRBV25-1 and TRBJ1-1; TRBD1 matches at 8 bases. CDR3 size: 15 residues. Germline CDR1 and CDR2: MGHDK and SYGVNS. The junction had 8 bases not matched to a gene; V was cut back by 5 bases and J by 3 bases. Written as DNA, the CDR3 is TGTGCCAGCAGTAGTCAGGGGGCGTCGTACACTGAAGCTTTCTTT. Its protein product is CASSSQGASYTEAFF.

The rearrangement uses TRBV2 and TRBJ1-2; TRBD1 matches at 9 bases. This CDR3 is built from 14 residues. Trimming took 6 bases from V and 4 from J; bases not matched to a gene: 6. The germline gives CDR1 SNHLY, CDR2 FYNNEI. The CDR3 sequence is CASSVQGAGYGYTF. The CDR3 bases are TGTGCCAGCAGCGTACAGGGGGCGGGCTATGGCTACACCTTC.